This T cell receptor (beta chain) emerged from a study of blood T cells in healthy people across ages (dated by TCRdb to about 2015). Notes on the research overall: In model experiments, roughly one uniquely barcoded TCR beta cDNA molecule per two T cells was captured by template switching. To track age-related changes in TCR beta repertoire diversity, the study relied on deep sequencing normalized with unique cDNA molecular identifiers. Four age groups were formed from the donors: young (average approximately 15 years), middle-aged (approximately 40), aged (about 62) and long-lived (roughly 81). To avoid experimental bias, donors of different ages were spread randomly across the sequencing lanes. Using the same blood draw, the study looked at two additional independent replicas of 1 million unique cDNA reads for two donors, one aged 18 to 30 and the other aged 80 or older. The research as a whole found: Donor CMV infection status was unknown, potentially confounding age-related changes in expanded clonotypes. Since profiling was done on bulk unsorted PBMCs, naive and antigen-experienced compartments could not be conclusively compared. Observed TCR beta diversity correlated strongly with the percentage of naive T cells measured by flow cytometry. Estimates of total diversity based on one million sequenced T cells were regarded as lower bounds and as underestimates. Compared with the aged group, the long-lived group had more naive CD4+ T cells, fewer expanded clones and increased TCR diversity, suggesting age selection. As age increased, observed TCR beta diversity per million T cells dropped in a roughly linear way, and a significant reduction was already evident by age 40.

The donors were about 40 Caucasian individuals from Russia, aged roughly 6 to 100 years, who were systemically healthy. Each donor gave roughly 9.5 milliliters of peripheral blood, collected into EDTA-treated Vacutainer tubes. Ficoll-Paque density-gradient centrifugation was used to isolate PBMCs, with at least 7 million per sample. Trizol reagent was used to extract total RNA from the PBMCs, yielding at least 6 micrograms per sample. For every donor, an aliquot of PBMCs went through flow cytometry to measure the percentages of naive CD45RAhigh/CD27high T cells. CDR1 and CDR2 were assigned from the germline V gene as MNHEY and SVGEGT. The CDR3 covers 11 residues, taking in both the cysteine and the phenylalanine. The DNA shown is the 33-base CDR3, in frame from base 1. The V and J ends are trimmed by 6 bases and 9 bases, leaving 9 bases between them. The receptor library was made with 5' RACE. Sequencing took place on an Illumina HiSeq 2500. A second PCR of roughly 7 to 11 cycles was run with a J-beta primer mix and a sample-barcoded 5' primer. A template-switch 5' adaptor carrying 12 random nucleotides introduced a unique molecular identifier onto each TCR beta cDNA molecule. Each sample yielded at least 3 million CDR3-containing paired-end reads. The Mint cDNA synthesis kit, primed by a TRBC-specific oligonucleotide, was used to synthesize first-strand cDNA from all RNA. Following uracil-DNA glycosylase treatment, a first 18-cycle PCR with universal primers M1SS and BC2_uni_R was performed on all cDNA. The original methods were these. Each sample was normalized by randomly selecting 1 million high-quality reads, each carrying a distinct molecular identifier. Instead of being binned into consensus sequences, reads with shared molecular identifiers were discarded. MiTCR, set to a Q25 quality threshold and the strictest error-elimination algorithm, was used for CDR3 identification, clonotype clustering and error correction. A nonparametric unseen species model using Euler transformation provided a lower-bound estimate of total TCR beta diversity. The public reads were run again by TCRdb, first through fastp at Q25 and then through MiXCR, and only productive beta chains were kept. Rows with one shared CDR3 protein collapse into an entry with the most common genes and DNA. TCRdb's processing, not the study's, gives the V and J calls here. The sample table contains about 1.4 million distinct CDR3 sequences; only one count was recorded for approximately 59% of them. The ten largest clonotypes hold 6.5% to 8.5% of the sample.

On this clonotype: Its antigen has not been determined. No much larger clone exists at a distance of one base, and base qualities are not known.

This clonotype was sampled from a man aged 18 to 30 in good health. Sequenced material: blood. In this chain, TRBV6-2 or TRBV6-3 is recombined with TRBJ2-1, with the D gene call left open. The DNA sequence follows: TGTGCCAGCAGCCAGATGGCTGAGCAGTTCTTC. It encodes CASSQMAEQFF.